The following is a T cell receptor beta chain sequence with its context. These data are taken from a study of blood T cell repertoires in COVID-19. Overall study: PBMCs, B-cell-depleted T cells, or T cells were the source of the cDNA or gDNA that made up the material.

The CDR3 totals 14 residues. With 4 bases clipped from V and 3 bases from J, the junction kept 3 bases outside the gene matches. The germline V gene has CDR1 SGHVS and CDR2 FQNEAQ. Sequencing was performed with immunoSEQ multiplex PCR; in TCRdb, only in-frame clones are kept and a portion is missing. The sample has roughly 150,000 clones; over 80% are singletons. Participant ages covered about 18 to 89 years across some 25 US areas. The rearrangement links TRBV7-8 to TRBJ2-7, with 10 bases aligning to TRBD1. Sample: PBMCs or T cells enriched from blood (not recorded which). The source of this sequence is a man between 65 and 85 years old who had been exposed to COVID-19. CDR3 sequence (DNA): TGTGCCAGCAGCTCCGGACAGGGGGACTACGAGCAGTACTTC. Translating gives CASSSGQGDYEQYF. The full variable domain, with the rest looked up from reference TRBV7-8 and TRBJ2-7, is GAGVSQSPRYKVAKRGQDVALRCDPISGHVSLFWYQQALGQGPEFLTYFQNEAQLDKSGLPSDRFFAERPEGSVSTLKIQRTQQEDSAVYLCASSSGQGDYEQYFGPGTRLTVT.